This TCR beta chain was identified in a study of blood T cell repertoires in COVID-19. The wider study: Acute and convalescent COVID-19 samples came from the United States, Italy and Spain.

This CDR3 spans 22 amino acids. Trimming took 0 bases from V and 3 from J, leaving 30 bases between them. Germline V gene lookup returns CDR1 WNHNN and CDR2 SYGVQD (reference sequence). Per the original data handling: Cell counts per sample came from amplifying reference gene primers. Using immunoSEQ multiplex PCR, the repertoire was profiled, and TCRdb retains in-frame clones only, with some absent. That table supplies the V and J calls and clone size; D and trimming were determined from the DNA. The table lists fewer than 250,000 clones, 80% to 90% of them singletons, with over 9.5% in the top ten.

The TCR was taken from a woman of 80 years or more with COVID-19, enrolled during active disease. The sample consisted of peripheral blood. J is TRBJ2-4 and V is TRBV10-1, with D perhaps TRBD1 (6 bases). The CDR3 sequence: CASSESKLTGPYLIYDKNIQYF. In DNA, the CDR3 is TGCGCCAGCAGTGAGTCGAAATTGACAGGCCCATACTTAATATATGACAAAAACATTCAGTACTTC.